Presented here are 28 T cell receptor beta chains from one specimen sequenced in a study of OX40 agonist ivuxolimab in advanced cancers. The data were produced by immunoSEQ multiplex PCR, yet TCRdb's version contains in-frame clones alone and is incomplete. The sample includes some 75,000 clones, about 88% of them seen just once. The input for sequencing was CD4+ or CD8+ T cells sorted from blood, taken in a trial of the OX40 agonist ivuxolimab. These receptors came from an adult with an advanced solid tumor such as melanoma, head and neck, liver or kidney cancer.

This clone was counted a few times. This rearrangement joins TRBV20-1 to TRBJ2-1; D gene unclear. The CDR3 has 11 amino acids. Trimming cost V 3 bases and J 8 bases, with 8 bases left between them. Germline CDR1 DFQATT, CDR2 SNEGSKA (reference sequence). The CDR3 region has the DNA TGCAGTGCTAGCATTCTGGATGAGCAGTTCTTC. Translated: CSASILDEQFF.

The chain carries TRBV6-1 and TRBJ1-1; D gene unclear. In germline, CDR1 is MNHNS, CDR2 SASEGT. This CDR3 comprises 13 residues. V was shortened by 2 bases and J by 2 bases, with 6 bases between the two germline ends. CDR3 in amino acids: CASSERENTEAFF. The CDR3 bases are TGTGCCAGCAGTGAACGAGAAAACACTGAAGCTTTCTTT.

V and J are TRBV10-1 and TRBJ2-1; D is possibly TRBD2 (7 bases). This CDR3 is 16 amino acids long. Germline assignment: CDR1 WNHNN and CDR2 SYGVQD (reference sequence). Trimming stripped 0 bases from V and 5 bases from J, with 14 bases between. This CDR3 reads CASSESGGQGNNEQFF. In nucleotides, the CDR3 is TGCGCCAGCAGTGAGTCGGGAGGGCAGGGGAACAATGAGCAGTTCTTC.

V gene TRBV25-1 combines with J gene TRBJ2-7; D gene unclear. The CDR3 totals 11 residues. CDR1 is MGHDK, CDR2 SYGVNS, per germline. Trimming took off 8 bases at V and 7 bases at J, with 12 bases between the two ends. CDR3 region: CASFGMGEQYF. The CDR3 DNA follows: TGTGCCAGCTTTGGGATGGGGGAGCAGTACTTC.

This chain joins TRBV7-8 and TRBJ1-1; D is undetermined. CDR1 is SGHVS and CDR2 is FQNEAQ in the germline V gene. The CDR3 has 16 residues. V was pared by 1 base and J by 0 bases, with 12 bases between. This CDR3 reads CASSLDGRTLNTEAFF. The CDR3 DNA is TGTGCCAGCAGCTTAGATGGCCGCACTTTGAACACTGAAGCTTTCTTT.

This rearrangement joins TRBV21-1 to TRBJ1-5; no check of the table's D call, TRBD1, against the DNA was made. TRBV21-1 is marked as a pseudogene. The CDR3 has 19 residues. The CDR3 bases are TGTGCCAGCAGCAAAGGGCCTGAGACAGGGGACTATAGCAATCAGCCCCAGCATTTT. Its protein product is CASSKGPETGDYSNQPQHF.

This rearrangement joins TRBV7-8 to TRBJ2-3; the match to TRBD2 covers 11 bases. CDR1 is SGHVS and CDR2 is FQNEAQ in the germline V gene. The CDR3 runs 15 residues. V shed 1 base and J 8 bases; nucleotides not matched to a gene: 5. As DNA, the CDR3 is TGTGCCAGCAGCTTAGTAGCGGGGGGGCGGGGTACGCAGTATTTT. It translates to CASSLVAGGRGTQYF.

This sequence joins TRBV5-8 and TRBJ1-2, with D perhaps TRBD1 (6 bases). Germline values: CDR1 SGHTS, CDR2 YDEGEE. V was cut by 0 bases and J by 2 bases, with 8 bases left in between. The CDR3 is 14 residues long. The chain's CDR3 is CASSLAGANYGYTF. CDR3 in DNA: TGTGCCAGCAGCTTGGCAGGGGCGAACTATGGCTACACCTTC.

The CDR3 sequence: CASSQDPPSGGNWAGMTDTQYF. The CDR3 DNA reads TGTGCCAGCAGCCAAGATCCCCCCAGCGGTGGAAACTGGGCGGGGATGACAGATACGCAGTATTTT. This chain connects TRBV4-2 to TRBJ2-3; D may be TRBD2 (6 bases). V was shortened by 0 bases and J by 3 bases, with 31 bases between the two germline ends. The CDR3 sequence is 22 residues long. Germline lookup yields CDR1 LGHNA and CDR2 YNFKEQ.

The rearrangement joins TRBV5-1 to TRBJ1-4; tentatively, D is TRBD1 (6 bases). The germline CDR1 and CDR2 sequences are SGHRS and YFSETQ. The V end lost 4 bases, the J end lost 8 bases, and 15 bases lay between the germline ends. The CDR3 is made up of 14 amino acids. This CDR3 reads CASSRQQGGEKLFF. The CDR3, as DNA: TGCGCCAGCAGCCGTCAACAGGGTGGAGAAAAACTGTTTTTT.

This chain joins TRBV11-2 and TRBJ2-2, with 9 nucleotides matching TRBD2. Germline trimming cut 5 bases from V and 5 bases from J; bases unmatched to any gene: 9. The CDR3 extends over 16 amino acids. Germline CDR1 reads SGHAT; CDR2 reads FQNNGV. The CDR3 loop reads CASSPRGGRDTGELFF. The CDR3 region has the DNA TGTGCCAGCAGCCCCAGGGGCGGGAGGGATACCGGGGAGCTGTTTTTT.

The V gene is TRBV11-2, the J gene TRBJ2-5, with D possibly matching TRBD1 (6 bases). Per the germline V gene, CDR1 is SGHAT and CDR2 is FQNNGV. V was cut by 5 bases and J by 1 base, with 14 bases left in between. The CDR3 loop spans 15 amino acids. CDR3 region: CASSQKGELQETQYF. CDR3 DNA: TGTGCCAGCAGCCAGAAGGGGGAGCTCCAAGAGACCCAGTACTTC.

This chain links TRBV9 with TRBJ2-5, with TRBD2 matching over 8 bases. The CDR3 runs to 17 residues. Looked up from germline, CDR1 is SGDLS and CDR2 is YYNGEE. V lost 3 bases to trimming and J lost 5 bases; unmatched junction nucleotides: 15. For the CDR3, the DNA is TGTGCCAGCAGCGAGAGAGGGAGCCGGGAGGGAGACGAGACCCAGTACTTC. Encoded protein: CASSERGSREGDETQYF.

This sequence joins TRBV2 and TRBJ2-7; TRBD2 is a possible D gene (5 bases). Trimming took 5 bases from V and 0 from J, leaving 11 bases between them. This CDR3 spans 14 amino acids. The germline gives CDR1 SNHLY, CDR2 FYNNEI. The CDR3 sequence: CASSKRESSYEQYF. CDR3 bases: TGTGCCAGCAGTAAAAGGGAGAGCTCCTACGAGCAGTACTTC. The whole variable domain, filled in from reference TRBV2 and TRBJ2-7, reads EPEVTQTPSHQVTQMGQEVILRCVPISNHLYFYWYRQILGQKVEFLVSFYNNEISEKSEIFDDQFSVERPDGSNFTLKIRSTKLEDSAMYFCASSKRESSYEQYFGPGTRLTVT.

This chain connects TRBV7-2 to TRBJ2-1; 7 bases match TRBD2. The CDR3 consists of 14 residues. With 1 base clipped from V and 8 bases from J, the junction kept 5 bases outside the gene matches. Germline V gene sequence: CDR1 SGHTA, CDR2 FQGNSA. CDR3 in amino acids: CASSLGGRVDEQFF. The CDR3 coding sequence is TGTGCCAGCAGCTTAGGCGGGAGAGTTGATGAGCAGTTCTTC.

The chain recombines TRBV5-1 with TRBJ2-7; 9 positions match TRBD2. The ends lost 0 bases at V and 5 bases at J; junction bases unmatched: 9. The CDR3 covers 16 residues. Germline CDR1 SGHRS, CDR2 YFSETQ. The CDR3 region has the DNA TGCGCCAGCAGCTTGGAGGGTAGCGGGAGCAAGAACGAGCAGTACTTC. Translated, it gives CASSLEGSGSKNEQYF.

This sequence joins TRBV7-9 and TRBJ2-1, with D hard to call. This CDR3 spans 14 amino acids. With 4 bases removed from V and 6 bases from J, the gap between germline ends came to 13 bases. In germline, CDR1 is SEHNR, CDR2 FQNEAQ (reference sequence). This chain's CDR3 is CASSWTSESNEQFF. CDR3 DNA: TGTGCCAGCAGCTGGACGTCCGAATCCAATGAGCAGTTCTTC.

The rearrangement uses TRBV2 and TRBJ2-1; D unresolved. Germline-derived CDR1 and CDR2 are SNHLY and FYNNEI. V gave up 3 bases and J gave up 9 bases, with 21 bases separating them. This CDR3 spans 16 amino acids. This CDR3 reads CASSDSAGGDSSEQFF. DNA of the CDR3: TGTGCCAGCAGTGACTCTGCCGGTGGCGACTCTAGTGAGCAGTTCTTC.

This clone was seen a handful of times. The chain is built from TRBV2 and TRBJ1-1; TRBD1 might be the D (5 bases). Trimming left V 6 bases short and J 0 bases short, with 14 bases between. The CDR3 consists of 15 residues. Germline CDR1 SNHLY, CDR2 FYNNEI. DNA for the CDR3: TGTGCCAGCAGACCGAGGGGACTCATGAACACTGAAGCTTTCTTT. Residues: CASRPRGLMNTEAFF.

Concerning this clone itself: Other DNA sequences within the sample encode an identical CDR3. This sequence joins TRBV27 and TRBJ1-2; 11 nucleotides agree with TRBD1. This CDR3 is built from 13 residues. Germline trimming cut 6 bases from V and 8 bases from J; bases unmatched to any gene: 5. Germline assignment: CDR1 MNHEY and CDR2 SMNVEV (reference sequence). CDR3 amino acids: CASSPGQGGGYTF. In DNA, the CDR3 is TGTGCCAGCAGCCCGGGACAGGGGGGAGGCTACACCTTC.

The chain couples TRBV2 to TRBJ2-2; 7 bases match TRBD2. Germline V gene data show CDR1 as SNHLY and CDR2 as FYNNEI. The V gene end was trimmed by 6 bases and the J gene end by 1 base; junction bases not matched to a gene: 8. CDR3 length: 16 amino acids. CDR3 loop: CASSRTSFGNTGELFF. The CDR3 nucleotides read TGTGCCAGCAGCAGGACTAGTTTTGGGAACACCGGGGAGCTGTTTTTT.

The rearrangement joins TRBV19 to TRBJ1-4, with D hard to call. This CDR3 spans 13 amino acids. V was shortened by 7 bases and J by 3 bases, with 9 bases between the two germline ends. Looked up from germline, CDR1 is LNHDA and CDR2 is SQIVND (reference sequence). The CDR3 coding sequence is TGTGCCAGTAACTTAGGTCCTAATGAAAAACTGTTTTTT. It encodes CASNLGPNEKLFF. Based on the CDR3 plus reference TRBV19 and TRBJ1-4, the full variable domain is DGGITQSPKYLFRKEGQNVTLSCEQNLNHDAMYWYRQDPGQGLRLIYYSQIVNDFQKGDIAEGYSVSREKKESFPLTVTSAQKNPTAFYLCASNLGPNEKLFFGSGTQLSVL.

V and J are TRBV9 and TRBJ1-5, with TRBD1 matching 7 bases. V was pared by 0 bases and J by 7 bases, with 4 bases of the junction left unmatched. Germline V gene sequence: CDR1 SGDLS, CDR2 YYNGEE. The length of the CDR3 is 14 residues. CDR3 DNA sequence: TGTGCCAGCAGCGTAGGGCAGGGGGAACAGCCCCAGCATTTT. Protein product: CASSVGQGEQPQHF.

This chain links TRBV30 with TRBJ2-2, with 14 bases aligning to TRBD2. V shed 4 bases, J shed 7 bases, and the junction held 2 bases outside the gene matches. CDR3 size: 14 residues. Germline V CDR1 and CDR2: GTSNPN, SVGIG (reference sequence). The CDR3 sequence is CAWNGLAGGGELFF. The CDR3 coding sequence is TGTGCCTGGAACGGACTAGCGGGAGGCGGGGAGCTGTTTTTT.

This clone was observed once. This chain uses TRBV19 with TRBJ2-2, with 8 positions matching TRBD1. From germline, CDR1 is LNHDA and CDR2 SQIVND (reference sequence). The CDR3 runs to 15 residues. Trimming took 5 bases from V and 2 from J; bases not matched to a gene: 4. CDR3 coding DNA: TGTGCCAGTAGTCCGGGGACAGGAAACACCGGGGAGCTGTTTTTT. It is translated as CASSPGTGNTGELFF.

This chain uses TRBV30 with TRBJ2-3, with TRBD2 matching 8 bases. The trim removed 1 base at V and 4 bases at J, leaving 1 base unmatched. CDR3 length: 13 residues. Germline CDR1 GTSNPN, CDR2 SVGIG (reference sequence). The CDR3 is CAWSAGGADTQYF. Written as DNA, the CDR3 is TGTGCCTGGAGTGCCGGGGGGGCAGATACGCAGTATTTT.

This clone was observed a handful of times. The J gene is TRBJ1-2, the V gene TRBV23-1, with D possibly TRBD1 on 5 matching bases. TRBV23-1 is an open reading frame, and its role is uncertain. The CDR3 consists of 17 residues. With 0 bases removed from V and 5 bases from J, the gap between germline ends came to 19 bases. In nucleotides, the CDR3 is TGCGCCAGCAGTCAATCGTTGATAGGTTCGGGGCGGTATGGCTACACCTTC. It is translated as CASSQSLIGSGRYGYTF.

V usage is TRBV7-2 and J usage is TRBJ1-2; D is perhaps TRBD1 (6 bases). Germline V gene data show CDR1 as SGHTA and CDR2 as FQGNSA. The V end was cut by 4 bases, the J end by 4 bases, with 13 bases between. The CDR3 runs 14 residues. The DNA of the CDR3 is TGTGCCAGCAGCTCTCCAGGGGCCGCCTATGGCTACACCTTC. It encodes CASSSPGAAYGYTF. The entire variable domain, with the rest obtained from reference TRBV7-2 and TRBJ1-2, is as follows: GAGVSQSPSNKVTEKGKDVELRCDPISGHTALYWYRQSLGQGLEFLIYFQGNSAPDKSGLPSDRFSAERTGGSVSTLTIQRTQQEDSAVYLCASSSPGAAYGYTFGSGTRLTVV.